Following are 14 T cell receptor beta chains from one sample sequenced in a study of cytomegalovirus exposure and HLA in healthy donors (dated by TCRdb to between 2016 and 2019). The library came from the immunoSEQ multiplex PCR assay. For the multiplex PCR, a mixture combining 60 forward primers for TCR Vbeta segments and 13 reverse primers for TCR Jbeta segments was used. In TCRdb, the immuneACCESS table is reduced to in-frame sequences with V and J assigned. These tables do not hold every clone; where another copy was compared, an unresolved V gene accounts for under half, and the others remain unexplained. The sample has 150,000 to 200,000 clones on record, 79% of them singletons. The ten biggest clones cover roughly 1.4% of the sample. The sequenced material came from PBMCs. Receptors were obtained from a woman aged 50 to 60 in good health and CMV-seronegative.

The chain employs TRBV5-5 and TRBJ1-5; 10 bases line up with TRBD1. The germline gives CDR1 SGHKS, CDR2 YYEKEE (reference sequence). Germline trimming cut 4 bases from V and 0 bases from J; bases unmatched to any gene: 4. The CDR3 consists of 16 residues. The CDR3 protein is CASSRTGGNSNQPQHF. DNA for the CDR3: TGTGCCAGCAGCCGGACAGGGGGAAATAGCAATCAGCCCCAGCATTTT.

The J gene is TRBJ2-3, the V gene TRBV4-2, with TRBD2 identical over 10 bases. V trimming: 0 bases; J trimming: 8 bases; junction bases outside the gene matches: 2. The germline V gene encodes CDR1 LGHNA and CDR2 YNFKEQ. The CDR3 has 14 residues. The CDR3 bases are TGTGCCAGCAGCCAAGAGCCTAGCGGGGGTACGCAGTATTTT. This gives the protein CASSQEPSGGTQYF.

The rearrangement joins TRBV11-2 to TRBJ1-3, with 7 bases matching TRBD1. CDR1 and CDR2 from the germline V gene are SGHAT and FQNNGV. This CDR3 region has 15 residues. The trim removed 4 bases at V and 4 bases at J, leaving 7 bases unmatched. The CDR3 DNA follows: TGTGCCAGCAGCTACTACAGGGGTTGGGGAAACACCATATATTTT. Protein: CASSYYRGWGNTIYF. Full variable domain (remainder filled in from reference TRBV11-2 and TRBJ1-3): EAGVAQSPRYKIIEKRQSVAFWCNPISGHATLYWYQQILGQGPKLLIQFQNNGVVDDSQLPKDRFSAERLKGVDSTLKIQPAKLEDSAVYLCASSYYRGWGNTIYFGEGSWLTVV.

V usage is TRBV11-2 and J usage is TRBJ1-6; TRBD1 might be the D (5 bases). With 5 bases removed from V and 7 bases from J, the gap between germline ends came to 15 bases. The CDR3 length is 15 residues. Germline V gene lookup returns CDR1 SGHAT and CDR2 FQNNGV. The CDR3 reads CASSPVSGLNSPLHF. CDR3 bases: TGTGCCAGCAGCCCCGTATCGGGACTAAATTCACCCCTCCACTTT.

The chain combines TRBV5-1 with TRBJ2-7; 9 bases align to TRBD1. V trimming: 5 bases; J trimming: 2 bases; junction bases outside the gene matches: 11. Germline V gives CDR1 SGHRS, CDR2 YFSETQ. This CDR3 is 16 amino acids long. The CDR3 region is CASRIQPGQGAYEQYF. The CDR3 DNA is TGCGCCAGCAGGATACAACCGGGACAGGGCGCCTACGAGCAGTACTTC.

The sample holds one count of this clone. Within the sample, other DNA sequences also encode this same CDR3. This chain joins TRBV18 and TRBJ1-4; D is perhaps TRBD1 (5 bases). In germline, CDR1 is KGHSH, CDR2 LQKENI. The CDR3 has 14 amino acids. Between the trimmed V and J ends, which lost 1 base and 2 bases, there was a span of 5 bases. This CDR3 is CASSPQGTNEKLFF. The CDR3, as DNA: TGTGCCAGCTCACCACAGGGGACTAATGAAAAACTGTTTTTT.

The rearrangement uses TRBV9 and TRBJ1-2; tentative D call: TRBD1 (6 bases). The V gene lost 6 bases and the J gene lost 4 bases, with 16 bases spanning the gap. This CDR3 comprises 14 residues. Germline-derived CDR1 and CDR2 are SGDLS and YYNGEE. CDR3 protein: CASNPRGQTYGYTF. As DNA, the CDR3 is TGTGCCAGCAACCCCCGCGGACAGACCTATGGCTACACCTTC.

The CDR3, as DNA: TGTGCCAGCAGCTTAAGGACTAGCGGAGATACGCAGTATTTT. As protein: CASSLRTSGDTQYF. The chain is built from TRBV7-6 and TRBJ2-3; 10 nucleotides align to TRBD2. This CDR3 comprises 14 residues. Germline CDR1 SGHVS, CDR2 FNYEAQ. V gave up 2 bases and J gave up 5 bases; unmatched junction bases: 1.

In DNA, the CDR3 is TGCGCCAGCAGCCCACAGGGAAGGGGCACAGATACGCAGTATTTT. Translation gives CASSPQGRGTDTQYF. The chain combines TRBV4-3 with TRBJ2-3; tentative D call: TRBD1 (6 bases). The CDR3 sequence is 15 residues long. V was pared by 4 bases and J by 1 base, with 12 bases between. The V gene's germline CDR1 is LGHNA and CDR2 YSLEER.

CDR3 loop: CASSEWAATYEQYF. For the CDR3, the DNA is TGTGCCAGCAGTGAGTGGGCAGCAACCTACGAGCAGTACTTC. The V gene is TRBV6-1, the J gene TRBJ2-5; unclear D gene. The end of the DNA aligns better with TRBJ2-7, so the J call may be wrong. Germline CDR1 reads MNHNS; CDR2 reads SASEGT. This CDR3 has 14 amino acids.

CDR3 nucleotides: TGTGCCAGCAGTTACTCGACAGGCCTCGCCAGGGGCTACACCTTC. Residues: CASSYSTGLARGYTF. The chain employs TRBV6-5 and TRBJ1-2; weak D call: TRBD1 (6 bases). The germline gives CDR1 MNHEY, CDR2 SVGAGI. Trimming pared 0 bases from V and 8 bases from J, leaving 16 bases between. The CDR3 length is 15 residues.

This CDR3 reads CASSPTSGTGANVLTF. In DNA form, the CDR3 reads TGTGCCAGCAGCCCTACGTCAGGGACTGGGGCCAACGTCCTGACTTTC. The rearrangement joins TRBV9 to TRBJ2-6; a weak D match, TRBD1 (5 bases). Trimming left V 4 bases short and J 2 bases short, with 13 bases between. Germline V lookup: CDR1 SGDLS, CDR2 YYNGEE. The CDR3 extends over 16 amino acids.

The genes are TRBV15 and TRBJ1-3, with D possibly TRBD1 on 5 matching bases. The CDR3 totals 16 residues. Germline loops: CDR1 LNHNV, CDR2 YYDKDF (reference sequence). V dropped 4 bases and J dropped 1 base, with 14 bases sitting between them. CDR3 DNA: TGTGCCACCAGCACCCGAGCGGGGGGATCTGGAAACACCATATATTTT. It specifies CATSTRAGGSGNTIYF. Together with reference TRBV15 and TRBJ1-3, the CDR3 gives the full variable domain: DAMVIQNPRYQVTQFGKPVTLSCSQTLNHNVMYWYQQKSSQAPKLLFHYYDKDFNNEADTPDNFQSRRPNTSFCFLDIRSPGLGDTAMYLCATSTRAGGSGNTIYFGEGSWLTVV.

The table lists this clone with a few counts. The chain couples TRBV21-1 to TRBJ1-4. TRBV21-1 is a pseudogene. The CDR3 is made up of 11 amino acids. CDR3 coding DNA: TGTGTCCGGGGGACTAATGAAAAACTGTTTTTT. Amino acids: CVRGTNEKLFF.